The 16 T cell receptor beta chains below come from one sample, sequenced in a study of cytomegalovirus exposure and HLA in healthy donors. Primers: 60 Vbeta forward and 13 Jbeta reverse. Clones were read by immunoSEQ multiplex PCR, and TCRdb kept only the in-frame ones, dropping some. Altogether about 140,000 clones are present, about 80% being singletons, with the ten largest covering 1% to 1.5%. The sample was PBMCs. The source is a male donor in good health and CMV-seropositive.

This chain's CDR3 is CASSFGNGYNEQFF. DNA for the CDR3: TGTGCCAGCAGTTTCGGGAATGGGTACAATGAGCAGTTCTTC. The chain joins TRBV28 to TRBJ2-1; TRBD2 might be the D (5 bases). The CDR3 covers 14 residues. CDR1 and CDR2 (germline): MDHEN, SYDVKM. Trimming cost V 3 bases and J 4 bases, with 10 bases left between them.

The chain uses TRBV14 and TRBJ1-2; D remains ambiguous. The CDR3 consists of 15 residues. The V gene's germline CDR1 is SGHDN and CDR2 FVKESK. With 2 bases removed from V and 2 bases from J, the gap between germline ends came to 12 bases. This chain's CDR3 is CASSQSGQVNYGYTF. The CDR3 coding sequence is TGTGCCAGCAGCCAATCCGGTCAGGTCAACTATGGCTACACCTTC.

The gene calls are TRBV5-4 and TRBJ2-5; 12 bases fit TRBD2. V gave up 5 bases and J gave up 3 bases; unmatched junction bases: 11. CDR1 is SGHNT and CDR2 is YYREEE in the germline V gene (reference sequence). The CDR3 loop spans 17 amino acids. The chain's CDR3 is CASRRWTSGNHKETQYF. DNA of the CDR3: TGTGCCAGCAGGCGGTGGACTAGCGGGAACCATAAAGAGACCCAGTACTTC.

The chain carries TRBV7-2 and TRBJ1-2; tentative D call: TRBD1 (6 bases). V was cut by 3 bases and J by 0 bases, with 11 bases left in between. The CDR3 spans 15 residues. Germline V CDR1 and CDR2: SGHTA, FQGNSA. This CDR3 reads CASSLRTVTNYGYTF. The CDR3 DNA reads TGTGCCAGCAGCTTGAGGACAGTCACTAACTATGGCTACACCTTC.

The V call is TRBV4-1, the J call TRBJ1-1; TRBD1 agrees at 8 bases. Germline V CDR1 and CDR2: MGHRA, YSYEKL. This CDR3 has 18 amino acids. With 2 bases clipped from V and 1 base from J, the junction kept 12 bases outside the gene matches. The CDR3 sequence: CASSQRWAGGRGNTEAFF. DNA for the CDR3: TGCGCCAGCAGCCAAAGATGGGCAGGGGGCCGAGGGAACACTGAAGCTTTCTTT.

The J gene is TRBJ1-1, the V gene TRBV6-4; D gene ambiguous. The germline V and J ends were trimmed by 6 bases and 0 bases, with 8 bases remaining between them. CDR1 and CDR2 from the germline V gene are MRHNA and SNTAGT. CDR3 length equals 13 residues. The CDR3 DNA reads TGTGCCAGCAGAGCGTCCATGAACACTGAAGCTTTCTTT. This translates into CASRASMNTEAFF.

The CDR3 DNA reads TGTGCCAGCAGTTTACGCCGACAGGGGGCTATGAATCAGCCCCAGCATTTT. Amino acids: CASSLRRQGAMNQPQHF. The chain employs TRBV2 and TRBJ1-5, with 10 bases matching TRBD1. This CDR3 spans 17 amino acids. J was trimmed by 4 bases and V by 5 bases; bases with no gene match: 11. The germline CDR1 and CDR2 sequences are SNHLY and FYNNEI.

This clone was counted a single time. The J gene is TRBJ1-2, the V gene TRBV5-1; D is uncertain. The V end was cut by 0 bases, the J end by 3 bases, with 6 bases between. Germline values: CDR1 SGHRS, CDR2 YFSETQ. The CDR3 consists of 13 residues. The CDR3: CASSLDSHYGYTF. Written as DNA, the CDR3 is TGCGCCAGCAGCTTGGACAGCCACTATGGCTACACCTTC.

The V call is TRBV27, the J call TRBJ2-2, with 10 bases matching TRBD2. The V and J ends lost 3 bases and 7 bases, in that order; junction bases with no gene match: 5. The germline gives CDR1 MNHEY, CDR2 SMNVEV (reference sequence). The CDR3 sequence is 15 residues long. The CDR3 DNA sequence: TGTGCCAGCAGTTTTGGGCTAGCGGGGGTCGGGGAGCTGTTTTTT. Translating gives CASSFGLAGVGELFF.

This clone has just one count. The genes are TRBV5-1 and TRBJ1-4, with 7 bases fitting TRBD1. CDR3 length equals 15 residues. Per the germline V gene, CDR1 is SGHRS and CDR2 is YFSETQ. J lost 7 bases, V lost 4 bases, and 10 bases had no gene match. The CDR3 here is CASSQYGQGGEKLFF. In nucleotides, the CDR3 is TGCGCCAGCAGCCAGTATGGCCAGGGGGGTGAAAAACTGTTTTTT.

The chain is built from TRBV7-2 and TRBJ2-7; D might be TRBD2 (7 bases). This CDR3 has 18 amino acids. V was cut by 5 bases and J by 4 bases, with 27 bases left in between. Germline V lookup: CDR1 SGHTA, CDR2 FQGNSA. The CDR3 spells CASSPIWDTPRGGYEQYF. In DNA form, the CDR3 reads TGTGCCAGCAGCCCAATTTGGGACACCCCAAGGGGAGGGTACGAGCAGTACTTC.

The genes are TRBV7-3 and TRBJ1-1; D gene uncertain. Per germline, CDR1 SGHTA and CDR2 FQGTGA. The CDR3 runs to 16 residues. The ends were cut back, 6 bases at V and 3 bases at J, with 20 bases in the middle. CDR3 sequence: CASSSTPGVVYTEAFF. The CDR3, as DNA: TGTGCCAGCAGTTCGACACCCGGGGTCGTGTACACTGAAGCTTTCTTT.

This clone appeared a single time. This chain uses TRBV25-1 with TRBJ2-5; TRBD1 is a possible D gene (6 bases). The germline V and J ends were trimmed by 5 bases and 5 bases, with 24 bases remaining between them. The CDR3 spans 17 residues. Germline CDR1 MGHDK, CDR2 SYGVNS. The CDR3 loop reads CASSTNRVQGRKETQYF. For the CDR3, the DNA is TGTGCCAGCAGTACGAACCGGGTACAGGGTCGGAAGGAGACCCAGTACTTC.

In this sample, this clone turned up a few times. V and J are TRBV5-1 and TRBJ1-2; D is undetermined. This CDR3 comprises 15 residues. Trimming removed 1 base from V and 1 base from J, with 11 bases in between. Germline-derived CDR1 and CDR2 are SGHRS and YFSETQ. The CDR3: CASSLYPGDNYGYTF. As DNA, the CDR3 is TGCGCCAGCAGCTTGTATCCGGGTGATAACTATGGCTACACCTTC.

This chain links TRBV6-6 with TRBJ2-7, with D possibly matching TRBD2 (5 bases). The germline V gene encodes CDR1 MNHNY and CDR2 SVGAGI (reference sequence). The ends were cut back, 8 bases at V and 4 bases at J, with 12 bases in the middle. The CDR3 runs to 12 residues. CDR3 in amino acids: CASRPGWYEQYF. CDR3 nucleotide sequence: TGTGCCAGCCGTCCGGGGTGGTACGAGCAGTACTTC.

This rearrangement joins TRBV4-3 to TRBJ1-3; D call uncertain. Per the germline V gene, CDR1 is LGHNA and CDR2 is YSLEER. CDR3 length: 17 amino acids. V was clipped by 0 bases and J by 1 base, with 13 bases between them. The CDR3 coding sequence is TGCGCCAGCAGCCAAGATTTGGTAGCCTCTTCTGGAAACACCATATATTTT. The encoded protein is CASSQDLVASSGNTIYF.